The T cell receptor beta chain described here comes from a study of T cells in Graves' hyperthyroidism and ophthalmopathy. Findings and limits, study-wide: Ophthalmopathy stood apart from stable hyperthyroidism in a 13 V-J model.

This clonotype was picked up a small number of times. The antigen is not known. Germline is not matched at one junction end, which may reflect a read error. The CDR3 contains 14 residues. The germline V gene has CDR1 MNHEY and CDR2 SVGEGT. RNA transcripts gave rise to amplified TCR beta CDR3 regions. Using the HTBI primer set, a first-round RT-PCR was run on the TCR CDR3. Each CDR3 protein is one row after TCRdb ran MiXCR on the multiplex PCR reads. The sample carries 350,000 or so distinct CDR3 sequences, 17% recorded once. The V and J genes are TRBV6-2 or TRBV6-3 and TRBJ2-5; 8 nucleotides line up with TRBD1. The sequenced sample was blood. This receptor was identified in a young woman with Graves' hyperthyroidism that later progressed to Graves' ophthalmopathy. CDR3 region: CASNYRGYQETQYF. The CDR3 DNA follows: TGTGCCAGCAATTACAGGGGGTACCAAGAGACCCAGTACTTC.